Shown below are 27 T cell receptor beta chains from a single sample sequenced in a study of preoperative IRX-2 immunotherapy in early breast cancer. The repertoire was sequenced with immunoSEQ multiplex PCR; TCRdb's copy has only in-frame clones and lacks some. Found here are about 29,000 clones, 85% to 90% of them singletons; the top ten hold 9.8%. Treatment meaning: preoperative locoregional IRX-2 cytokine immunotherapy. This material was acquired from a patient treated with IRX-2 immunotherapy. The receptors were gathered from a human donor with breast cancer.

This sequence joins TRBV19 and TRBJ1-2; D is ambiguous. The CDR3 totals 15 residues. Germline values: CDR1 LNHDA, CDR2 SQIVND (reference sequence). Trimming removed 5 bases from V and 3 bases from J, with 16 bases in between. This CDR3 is CASSAPEWGDYGYTF. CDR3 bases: TGTGCCAGTAGTGCCCCCGAATGGGGAGACTATGGCTACACCTTC.

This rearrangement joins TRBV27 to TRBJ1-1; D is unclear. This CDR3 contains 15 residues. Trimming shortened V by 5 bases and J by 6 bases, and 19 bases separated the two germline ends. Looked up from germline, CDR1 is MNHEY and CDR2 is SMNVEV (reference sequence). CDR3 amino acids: CASSPGIRRAAEAFF. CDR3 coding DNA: TGTGCCAGCAGTCCCGGGATTAGGAGAGCGGCTGAAGCTTTCTTT.

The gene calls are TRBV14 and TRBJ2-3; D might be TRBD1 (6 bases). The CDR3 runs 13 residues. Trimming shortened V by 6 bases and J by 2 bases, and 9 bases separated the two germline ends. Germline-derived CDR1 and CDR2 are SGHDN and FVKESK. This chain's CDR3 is CASRGQATDTQYF. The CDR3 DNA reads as TGTGCCAGCAGGGGACAAGCCACAGATACGCAGTATTTT.

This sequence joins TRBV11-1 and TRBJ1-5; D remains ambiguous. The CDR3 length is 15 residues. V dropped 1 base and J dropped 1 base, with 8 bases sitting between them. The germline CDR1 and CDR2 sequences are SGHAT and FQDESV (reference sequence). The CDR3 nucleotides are TGTGCCAGCAGCTTAGTGGGGAACAGCAATCAGCCCCAGCATTTT. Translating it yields CASSLVGNSNQPQHF.

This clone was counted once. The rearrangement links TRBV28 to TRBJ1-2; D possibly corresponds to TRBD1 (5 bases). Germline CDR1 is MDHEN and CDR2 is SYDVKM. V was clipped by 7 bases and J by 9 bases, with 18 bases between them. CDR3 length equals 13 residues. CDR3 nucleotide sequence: TGTGCCAGCACGGGACGGGGAGGCAGTAGCTACACCTTC. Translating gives CASTGRGGSSYTF.

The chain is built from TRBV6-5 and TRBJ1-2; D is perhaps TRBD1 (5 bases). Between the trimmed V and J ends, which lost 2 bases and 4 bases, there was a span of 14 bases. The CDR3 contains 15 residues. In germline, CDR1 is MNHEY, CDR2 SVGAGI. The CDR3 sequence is CASSYPLRDSYGYTF. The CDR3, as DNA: TGTGCCAGCAGTTACCCCCTCCGTGACAGCTATGGCTACACCTTC.

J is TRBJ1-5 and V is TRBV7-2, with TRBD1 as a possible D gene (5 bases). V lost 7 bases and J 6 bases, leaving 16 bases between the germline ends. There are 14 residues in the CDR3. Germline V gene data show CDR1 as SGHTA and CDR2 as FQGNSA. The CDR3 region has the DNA TGTGCCAGCAAACGAGGAGGGGAGGGTCAGCCCCAGCATTTT. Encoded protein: CASKRGGEGQPQHF.

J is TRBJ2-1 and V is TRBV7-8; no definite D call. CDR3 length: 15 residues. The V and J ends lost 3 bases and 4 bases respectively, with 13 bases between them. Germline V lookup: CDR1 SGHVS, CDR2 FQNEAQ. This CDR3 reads CASSFTAAGYNEQFF. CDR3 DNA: TGTGCCAGCAGCTTTACTGCCGCAGGATACAATGAGCAGTTCTTC.

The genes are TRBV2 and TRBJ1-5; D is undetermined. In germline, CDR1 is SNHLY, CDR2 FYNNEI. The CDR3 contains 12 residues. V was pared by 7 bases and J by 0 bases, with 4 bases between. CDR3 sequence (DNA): TGTGCCAGCACGAATAGCAATCAGCCCCAGCATTTT. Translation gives CASTNSNQPQHF.

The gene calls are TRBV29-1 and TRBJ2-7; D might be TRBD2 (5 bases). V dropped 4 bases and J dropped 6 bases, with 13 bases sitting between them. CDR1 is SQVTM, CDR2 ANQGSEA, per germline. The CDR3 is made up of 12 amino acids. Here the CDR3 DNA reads TGCAGCGTTGGTGGCGAGGGCCGCGAGCAGTACTTC. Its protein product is CSVGGEGREQYF.

The CDR3 DNA reads as TGTGCCAGCAGTTCGACGGGCTCTGGGGCCAACGTCCTGACTTTC. This encodes CASSSTGSGANVLTF. The chain has TRBV6-5 and TRBJ2-6; D uncertain. From germline, CDR1 is MNHEY and CDR2 SVGAGI. V lost 4 bases, J lost 0 bases, and 7 bases lay in between. This CDR3 has 15 amino acids.

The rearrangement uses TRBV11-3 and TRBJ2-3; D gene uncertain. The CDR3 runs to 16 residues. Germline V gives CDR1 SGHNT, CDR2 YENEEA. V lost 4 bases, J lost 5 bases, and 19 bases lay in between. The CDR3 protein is CASSSSWQPRLDTQYF. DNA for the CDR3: TGTGCCAGCAGCTCATCGTGGCAGCCTAGGTTAGATACGCAGTATTTT.

CDR3 nucleotides: TGTGCCAGCAGCCCCGACCTAGCGGGGTCCTACGAGCAGTACTTC. This sequence encodes CASSPDLAGSYEQYF. This rearrangement joins TRBV7-2 to TRBJ2-7; 9 bases map to TRBD2. The junction had 6 bases not matched to a gene; V was cut back by 5 bases and J by 1 base. The CDR3 totals 15 residues. Germline V gives CDR1 SGHTA, CDR2 FQGNSA.

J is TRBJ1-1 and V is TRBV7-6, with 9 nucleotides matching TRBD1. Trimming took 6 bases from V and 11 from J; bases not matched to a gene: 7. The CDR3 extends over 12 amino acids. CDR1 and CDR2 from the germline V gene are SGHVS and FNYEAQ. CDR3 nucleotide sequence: TGTGCCAGCAGTTCAGGACAGGGGACGGCTTTCTTT. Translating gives CASSSGQGTAFF.

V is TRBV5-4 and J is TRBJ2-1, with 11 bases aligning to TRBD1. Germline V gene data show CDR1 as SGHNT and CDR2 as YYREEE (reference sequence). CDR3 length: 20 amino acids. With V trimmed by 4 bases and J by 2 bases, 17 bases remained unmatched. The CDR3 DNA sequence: TGTGCCAGCAGCCGTACTCCGGGACAGGGGGGGCTAGCGGCCTACAATGAGCAGTTCTTC. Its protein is CASSRTPGQGGLAAYNEQFF.

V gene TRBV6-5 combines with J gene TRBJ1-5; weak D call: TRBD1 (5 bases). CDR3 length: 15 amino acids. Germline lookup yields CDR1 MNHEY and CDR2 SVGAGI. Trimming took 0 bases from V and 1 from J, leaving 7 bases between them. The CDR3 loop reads CASSYSSGSNQPQHF. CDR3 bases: TGTGCCAGCAGTTACTCGTCAGGGAGCAATCAGCCCCAGCATTTT.

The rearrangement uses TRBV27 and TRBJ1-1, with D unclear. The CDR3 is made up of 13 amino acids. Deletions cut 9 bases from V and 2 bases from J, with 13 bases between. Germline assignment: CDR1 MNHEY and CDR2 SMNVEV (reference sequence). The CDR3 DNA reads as TGTGCCAGTGGAAGGTACCGTAACACTGAAGCTTTCTTT. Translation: CASGRYRNTEAFF.

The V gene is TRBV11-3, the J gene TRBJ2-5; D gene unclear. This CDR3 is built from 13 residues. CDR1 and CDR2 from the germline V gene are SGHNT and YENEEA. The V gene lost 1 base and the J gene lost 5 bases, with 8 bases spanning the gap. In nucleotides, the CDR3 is TGTGCCAGCAGCTTAGGCGTTCGGGAGACCCAGTACTTC. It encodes CASSLGVRETQYF.

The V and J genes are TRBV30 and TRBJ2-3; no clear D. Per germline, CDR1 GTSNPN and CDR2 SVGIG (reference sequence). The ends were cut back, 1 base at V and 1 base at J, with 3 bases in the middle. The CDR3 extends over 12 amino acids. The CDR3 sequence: CAWSGGTDTQYF. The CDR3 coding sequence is TGTGCCTGGAGTGGAGGCACAGATACGCAGTATTTT.

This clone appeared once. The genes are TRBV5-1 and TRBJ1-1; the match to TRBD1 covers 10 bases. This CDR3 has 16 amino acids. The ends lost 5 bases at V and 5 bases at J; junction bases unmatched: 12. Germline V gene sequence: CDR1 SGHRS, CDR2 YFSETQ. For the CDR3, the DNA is TGCGCCAGCAGATCGACAGGGGGCGCGACACGGACTGAAGCTTTCTTT. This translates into CASRSTGGATRTEAFF.

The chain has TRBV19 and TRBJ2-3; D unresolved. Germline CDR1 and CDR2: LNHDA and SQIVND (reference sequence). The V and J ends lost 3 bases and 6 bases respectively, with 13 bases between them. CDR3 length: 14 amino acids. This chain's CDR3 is CASSMGLERDTQYF. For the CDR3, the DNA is TGTGCCAGTAGTATGGGGTTGGAGCGCGATACGCAGTATTTT.

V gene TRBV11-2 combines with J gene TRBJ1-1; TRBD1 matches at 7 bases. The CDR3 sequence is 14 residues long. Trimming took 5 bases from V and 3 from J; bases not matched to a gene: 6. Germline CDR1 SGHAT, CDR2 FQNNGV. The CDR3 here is CASSAQGPYTEAFF. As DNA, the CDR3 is TGTGCCAGCAGCGCACAGGGGCCCTACACTGAAGCTTTCTTT.

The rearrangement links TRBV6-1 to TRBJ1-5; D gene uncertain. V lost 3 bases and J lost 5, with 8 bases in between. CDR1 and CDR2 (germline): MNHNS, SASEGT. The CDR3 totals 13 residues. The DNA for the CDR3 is TGTGCCAGCAGTGACAGGACCTATCAGCCCCAGCATTTT. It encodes CASSDRTYQPQHF.

CDR3 sequence (DNA): TGTGCCAGCAGCTTATCTGGGACAGGGCGCAATCAGCCCCAGCATTTT. Amino acids: CASSLSGTGRNQPQHF. The chain carries TRBV7-2 and TRBJ1-5; 9 bases match TRBD1. Germline CDR1 reads SGHTA; CDR2 reads FQGNSA. After removal of 2 bases from V and 2 bases from J, the junction contained 4 bases not matched to a gene. This CDR3 has 16 amino acids.

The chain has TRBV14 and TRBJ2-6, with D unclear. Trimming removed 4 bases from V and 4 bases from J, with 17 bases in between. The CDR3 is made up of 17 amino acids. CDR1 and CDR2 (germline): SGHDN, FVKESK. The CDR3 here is CASSPLVTHPGANVLTF. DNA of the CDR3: TGTGCCAGCAGCCCCTTGGTCACCCACCCCGGGGCCAACGTCCTGACTTTC.

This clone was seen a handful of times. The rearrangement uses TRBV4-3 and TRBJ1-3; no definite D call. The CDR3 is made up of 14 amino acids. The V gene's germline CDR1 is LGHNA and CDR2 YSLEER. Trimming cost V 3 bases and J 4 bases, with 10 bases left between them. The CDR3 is CASSQWLNGNTIYF. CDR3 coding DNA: TGCGCCAGCAGCCAGTGGCTGAACGGAAACACCATATATTTT.

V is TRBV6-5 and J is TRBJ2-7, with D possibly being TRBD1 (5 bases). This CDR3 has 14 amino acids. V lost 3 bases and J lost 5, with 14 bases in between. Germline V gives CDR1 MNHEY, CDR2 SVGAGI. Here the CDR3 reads CASSYSAGWDEQYF. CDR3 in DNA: TGTGCCAGCAGTTATTCGGCAGGGTGGGACGAGCAGTACTTC.